This T cell receptor beta chain appears in the sequencing data of a study of OX40 agonist ivuxolimab in advanced cancers. Study as a whole: The study gave patients intravenous ivuxolimab at 0.01 to 10 mg/kg every 2 weeks. Cohort: around 83% men, mean age around 61, aged roughly 20 to 79. Findings and caveats of the study: Partial responders at 0.1-3.0 mg/kg had among the lowest clonal expansion. CD4+ and CD8+ blood T cells expanded clonally by week 6 at 0.1 to 3.0 mg/kg.

Profiling relied on immunoSEQ multiplex PCR, and the TCRdb table lists in-frame clones only, not all of them. The sample yields some 81,000 clones, roughly 84% seen once. Trimming left V 8 bases short and J 6 bases short, with 14 bases between. Germline V gene sequence: CDR1 DFQATT, CDR2 SNEGSKA (reference sequence). The CDR3 has 11 amino acids. Comments on this clone: The antigen is unknown.

The material was CD4+ or CD8+ T cells sorted from blood, obtained in a trial of the OX40 agonist ivuxolimab. The V call is TRBV20-1, the J call TRBJ2-7; tentative D call: TRBD2 (7 bases). The receptor was derived from an adult with an advanced solid tumor such as melanoma, head and neck, liver or kidney cancer. CDR3 nucleotides: TGCAGTCCTCTAGGGGGGGGCGAGCAGTACTTC. Translated: CSPLGGGEQYF.